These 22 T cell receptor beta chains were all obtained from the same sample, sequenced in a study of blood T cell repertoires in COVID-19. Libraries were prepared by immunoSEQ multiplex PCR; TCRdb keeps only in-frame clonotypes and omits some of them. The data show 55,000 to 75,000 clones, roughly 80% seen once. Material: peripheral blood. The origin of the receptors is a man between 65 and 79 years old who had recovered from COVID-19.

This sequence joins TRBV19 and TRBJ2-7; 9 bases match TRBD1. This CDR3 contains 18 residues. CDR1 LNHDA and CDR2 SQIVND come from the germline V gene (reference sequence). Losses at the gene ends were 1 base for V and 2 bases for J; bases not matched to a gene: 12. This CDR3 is CASSIGLGTGYRPYEQYF. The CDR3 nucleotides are TGTGCCAGTAGTATAGGCCTTGGGACAGGGTATCGCCCCTACGAGCAGTACTTC.

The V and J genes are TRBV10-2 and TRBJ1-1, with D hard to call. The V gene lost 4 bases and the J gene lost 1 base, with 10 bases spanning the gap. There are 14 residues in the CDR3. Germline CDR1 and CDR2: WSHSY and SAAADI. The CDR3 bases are TGCGCCAGCAGTGGGGCTGAGGGGAACACTGAAGCTTTCTTT. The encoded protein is CASSGAEGNTEAFF.

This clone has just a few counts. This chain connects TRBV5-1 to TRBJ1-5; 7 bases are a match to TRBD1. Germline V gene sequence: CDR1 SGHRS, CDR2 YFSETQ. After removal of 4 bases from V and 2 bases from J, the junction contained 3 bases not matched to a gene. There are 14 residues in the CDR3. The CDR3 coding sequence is TGCGCCAGCAGCCCCGGGACAGGCAATCAGCCCCAGCATTTT. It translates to CASSPGTGNQPQHF. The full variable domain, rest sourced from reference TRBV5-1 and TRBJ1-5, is KAGVTQTPRYLIKTRGQQVTLSCSPISGHRSVSWYQQTPGQGLQFLFEYFSETQRNKGNFPGRFSGRQFSNSRSEMNVSTLELGDSALYLCASSPGTGNQPQHFGDGTRLSIL.

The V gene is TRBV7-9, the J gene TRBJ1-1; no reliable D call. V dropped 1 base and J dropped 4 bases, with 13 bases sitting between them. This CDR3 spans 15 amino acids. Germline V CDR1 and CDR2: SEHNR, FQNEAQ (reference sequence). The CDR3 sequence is CASSLDGRGRTEAFF. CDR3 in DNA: TGTGCCAGCAGCTTAGACGGGAGAGGACGCACTGAAGCTTTCTTT.

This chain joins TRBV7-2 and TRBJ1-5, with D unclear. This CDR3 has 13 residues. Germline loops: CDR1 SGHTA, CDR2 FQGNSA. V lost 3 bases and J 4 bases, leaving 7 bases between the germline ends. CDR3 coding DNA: TGTGCCAGCAGCTTTCGCCGGAATCAGCCCCAGCATTTT. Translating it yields CASSFRRNQPQHF.

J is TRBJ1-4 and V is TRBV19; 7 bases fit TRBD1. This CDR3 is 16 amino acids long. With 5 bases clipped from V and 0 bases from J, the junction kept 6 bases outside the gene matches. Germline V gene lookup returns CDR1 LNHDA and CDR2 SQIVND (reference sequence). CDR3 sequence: CASSRQGVATNEKLFF. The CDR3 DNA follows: TGTGCCAGTAGTCGACAGGGAGTTGCAACTAATGAAAAACTGTTTTTT. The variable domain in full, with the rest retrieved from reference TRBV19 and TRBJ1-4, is DGGITQSPKYLFRKEGQNVTLSCEQNLNHDAMYWYRQDPGQGLRLIYYSQIVNDFQKGDIAEGYSVSREKKESFPLTVTSAQKNPTAFYLCASSRQGVATNEKLFFGSGTQLSVL.

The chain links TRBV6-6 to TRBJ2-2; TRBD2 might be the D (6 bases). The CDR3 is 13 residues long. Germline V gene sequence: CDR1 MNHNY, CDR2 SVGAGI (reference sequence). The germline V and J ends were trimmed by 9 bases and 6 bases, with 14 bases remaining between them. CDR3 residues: CASRESGAGELFF. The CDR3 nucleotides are TGTGCCAGTCGTGAATCGGGGGCCGGGGAGCTGTTTTTT.

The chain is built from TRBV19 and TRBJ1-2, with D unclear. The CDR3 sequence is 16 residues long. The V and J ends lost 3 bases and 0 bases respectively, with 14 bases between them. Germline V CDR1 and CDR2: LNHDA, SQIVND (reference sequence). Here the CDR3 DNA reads TGTGCCAGTAGTATGGCTTCCGACGGAGCTAACTATGGCTACACCTTC. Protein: CASSMASDGANYGYTF.

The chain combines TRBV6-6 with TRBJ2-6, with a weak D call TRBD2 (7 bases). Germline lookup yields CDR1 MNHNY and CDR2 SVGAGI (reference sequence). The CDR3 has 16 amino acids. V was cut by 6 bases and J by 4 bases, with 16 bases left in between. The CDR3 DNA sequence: TGTGCCAGCAGCTCTAGGGGGGGGCAAGGGGCCAACGTCCTGACTTTC. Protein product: CASSSRGGQGANVLTF.

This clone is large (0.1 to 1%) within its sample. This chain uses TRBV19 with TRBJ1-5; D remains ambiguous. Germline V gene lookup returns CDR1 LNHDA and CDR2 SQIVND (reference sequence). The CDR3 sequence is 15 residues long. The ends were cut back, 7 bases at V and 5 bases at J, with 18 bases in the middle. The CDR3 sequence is CASTPGGNRDQPQHF. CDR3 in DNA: TGTGCCAGTACCCCCGGCGGGAATCGAGATCAGCCCCAGCATTTT.

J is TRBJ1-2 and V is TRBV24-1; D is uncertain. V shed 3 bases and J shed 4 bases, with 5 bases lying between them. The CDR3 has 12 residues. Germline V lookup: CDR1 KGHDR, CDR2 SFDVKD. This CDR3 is CATSDPRYGYTF. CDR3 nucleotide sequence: TGTGCCACCAGTGATCCCCGCTATGGCTACACCTTC.

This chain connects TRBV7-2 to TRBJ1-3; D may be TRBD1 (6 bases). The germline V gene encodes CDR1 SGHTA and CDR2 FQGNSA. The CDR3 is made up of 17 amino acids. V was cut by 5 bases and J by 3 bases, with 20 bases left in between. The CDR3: CASSTSAWGHDGNTIYF. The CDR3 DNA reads TGTGCCAGCAGCACTAGCGCCTGGGGACATGATGGAAACACCATATATTTT.

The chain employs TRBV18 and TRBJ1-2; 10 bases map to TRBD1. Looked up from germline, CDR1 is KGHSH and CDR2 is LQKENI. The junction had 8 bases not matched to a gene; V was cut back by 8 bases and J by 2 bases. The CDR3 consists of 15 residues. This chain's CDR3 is CASTSGTGVNYGYTF. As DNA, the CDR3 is TGTGCCAGCACCTCCGGGACAGGGGTGAACTATGGCTACACCTTC.

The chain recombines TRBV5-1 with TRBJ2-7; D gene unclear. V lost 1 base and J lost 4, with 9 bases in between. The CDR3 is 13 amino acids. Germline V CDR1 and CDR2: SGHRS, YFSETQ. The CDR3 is CASSLQSGYEQYF. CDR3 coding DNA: TGCGCCAGCAGCTTGCAATCGGGTTACGAGCAGTACTTC.

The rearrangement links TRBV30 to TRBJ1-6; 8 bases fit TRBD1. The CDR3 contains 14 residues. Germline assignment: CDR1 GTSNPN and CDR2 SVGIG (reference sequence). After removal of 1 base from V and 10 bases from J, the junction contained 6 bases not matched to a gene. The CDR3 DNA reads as TGTGCCTGGAGTGAGACAGGGGAACGCTCACCCCTCCACTTT. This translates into CAWSETGERSPLHF. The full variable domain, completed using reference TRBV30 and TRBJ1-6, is SQTIHQWPATLVQPVGSPLSLECTVEGTSNPNLYWYRQAAGRGLQLLFYSVGIGQISSEVPQNLSASRPQDRQFILSSKKLLLSDSGFYLCAWSETGERSPLHFGNGTRLTVT.

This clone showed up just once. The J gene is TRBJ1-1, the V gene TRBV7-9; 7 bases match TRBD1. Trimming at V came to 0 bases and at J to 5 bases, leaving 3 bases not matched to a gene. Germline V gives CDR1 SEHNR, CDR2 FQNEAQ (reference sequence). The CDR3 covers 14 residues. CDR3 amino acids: CASSLAQTGTEAFF. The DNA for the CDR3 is TGTGCCAGCAGCTTAGCTCAGACAGGGACTGAAGCTTTCTTT.

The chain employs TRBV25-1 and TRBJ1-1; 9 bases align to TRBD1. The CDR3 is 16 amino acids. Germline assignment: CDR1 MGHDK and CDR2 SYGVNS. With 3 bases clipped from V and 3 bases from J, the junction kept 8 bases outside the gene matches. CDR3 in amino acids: CASSDNRGPSYTEAFF. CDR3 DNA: TGTGCCAGCAGTGACAACAGGGGGCCATCGTACACTGAAGCTTTCTTT.

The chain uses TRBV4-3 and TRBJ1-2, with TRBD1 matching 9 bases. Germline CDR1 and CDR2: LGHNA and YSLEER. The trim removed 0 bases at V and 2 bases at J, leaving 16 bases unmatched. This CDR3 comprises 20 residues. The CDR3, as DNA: TGCGCCAGCAGCCAAGATATCTCAGTTGGTGGGACAGGGAGAAACTATGGCTACACCTTC. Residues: CASSQDISVGGTGRNYGYTF.

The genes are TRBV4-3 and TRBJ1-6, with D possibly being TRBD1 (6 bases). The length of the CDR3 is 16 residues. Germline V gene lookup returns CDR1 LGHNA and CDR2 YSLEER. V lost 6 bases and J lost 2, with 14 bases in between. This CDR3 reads CASSPDRFAYNSPLHF. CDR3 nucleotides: TGCGCCAGCAGTCCCGACAGGTTCGCCTATAATTCACCCCTCCACTTT.

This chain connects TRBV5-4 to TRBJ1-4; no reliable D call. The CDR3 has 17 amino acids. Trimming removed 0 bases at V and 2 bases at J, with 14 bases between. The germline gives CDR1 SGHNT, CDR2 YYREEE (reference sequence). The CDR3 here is CASSLASGSSTNEKLFF. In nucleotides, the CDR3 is TGTGCCAGCAGCTTGGCCTCGGGGTCATCGACTAATGAAAAACTGTTTTTT.

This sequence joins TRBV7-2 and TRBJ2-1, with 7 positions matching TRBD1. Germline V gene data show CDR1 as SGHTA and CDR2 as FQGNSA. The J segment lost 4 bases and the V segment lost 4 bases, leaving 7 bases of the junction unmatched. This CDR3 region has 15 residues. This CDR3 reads CASSSTGDPYNEQFF. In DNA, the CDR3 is TGTGCCAGCAGCTCAACAGGGGACCCTTACAATGAGCAGTTCTTC.

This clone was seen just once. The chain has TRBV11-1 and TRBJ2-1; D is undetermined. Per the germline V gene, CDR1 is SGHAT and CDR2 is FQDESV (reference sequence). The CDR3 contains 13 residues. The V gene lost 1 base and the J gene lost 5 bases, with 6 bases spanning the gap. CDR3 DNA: TGTGCCAGCAGCTTAGGCCAGGACAATGAGCAGTTCTTC. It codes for CASSLGQDNEQFF.